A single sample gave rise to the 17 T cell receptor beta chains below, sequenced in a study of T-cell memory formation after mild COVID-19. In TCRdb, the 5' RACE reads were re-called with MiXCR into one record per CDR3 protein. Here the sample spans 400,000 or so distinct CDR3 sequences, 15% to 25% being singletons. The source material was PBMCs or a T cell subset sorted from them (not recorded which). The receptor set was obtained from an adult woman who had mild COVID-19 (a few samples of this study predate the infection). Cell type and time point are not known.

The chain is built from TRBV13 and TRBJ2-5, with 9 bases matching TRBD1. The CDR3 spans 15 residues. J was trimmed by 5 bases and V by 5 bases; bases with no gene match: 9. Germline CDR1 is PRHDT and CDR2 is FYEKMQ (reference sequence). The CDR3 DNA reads TGTGCCAGCAGCACCGCCGGGACAGGGATCGAGACCCAGTACTTC. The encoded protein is CASSTAGTGIETQYF.

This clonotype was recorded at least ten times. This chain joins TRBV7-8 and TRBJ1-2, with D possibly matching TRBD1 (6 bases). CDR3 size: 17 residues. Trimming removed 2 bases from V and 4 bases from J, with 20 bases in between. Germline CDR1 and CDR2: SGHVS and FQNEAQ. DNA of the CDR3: TGTGCCAGCAGCTTATGGTCGCTCCGGGGGCGCGGCTATGGCTACACCTTC. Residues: CASSLWSLRGRGYGYTF.

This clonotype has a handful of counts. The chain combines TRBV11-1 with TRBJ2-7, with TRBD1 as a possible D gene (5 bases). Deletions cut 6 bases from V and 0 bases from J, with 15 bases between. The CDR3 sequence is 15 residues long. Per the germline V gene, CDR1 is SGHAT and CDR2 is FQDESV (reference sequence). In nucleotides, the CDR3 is TGTGCCAGCAGTTTCCAGGGTTCCCGCTCCTACGAGCAGTACTTC. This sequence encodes CASSFQGSRSYEQYF.

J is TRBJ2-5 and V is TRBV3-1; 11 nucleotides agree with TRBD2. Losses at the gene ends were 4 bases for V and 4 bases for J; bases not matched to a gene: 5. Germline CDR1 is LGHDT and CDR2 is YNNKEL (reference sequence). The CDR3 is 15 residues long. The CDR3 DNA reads TGTGCCAGCAGCCCAGGTGGACTAGCGGGAGAGACCCAGTACTTC. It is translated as CASSPGGLAGETQYF.

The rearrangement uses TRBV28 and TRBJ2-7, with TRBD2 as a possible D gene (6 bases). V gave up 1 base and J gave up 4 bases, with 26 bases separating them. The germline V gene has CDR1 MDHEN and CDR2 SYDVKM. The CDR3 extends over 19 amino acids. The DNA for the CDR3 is TGTGCCAGCAGTTTATTTGGACGTGTTGGGGACTGGCGCGGGTACGAGCAGTACTTC. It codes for CASSLFGRVGDWRGYEQYF.

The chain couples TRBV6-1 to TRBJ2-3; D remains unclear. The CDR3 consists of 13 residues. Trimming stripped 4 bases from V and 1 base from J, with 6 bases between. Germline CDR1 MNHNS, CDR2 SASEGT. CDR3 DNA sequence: TGTGCCAGCAGTGCCACAGGCACAGATACGCAGTATTTT. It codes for CASSATGTDTQYF.

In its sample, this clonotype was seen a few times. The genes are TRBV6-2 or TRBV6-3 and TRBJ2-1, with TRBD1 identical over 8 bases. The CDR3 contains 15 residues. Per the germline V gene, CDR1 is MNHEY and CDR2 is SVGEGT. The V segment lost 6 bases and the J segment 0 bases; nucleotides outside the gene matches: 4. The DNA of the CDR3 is TGTGCCAGCAGACGGACAGGGAGCTCCTACAATGAGCAGTTCTTC. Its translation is CASRRTGSSYNEQFF.

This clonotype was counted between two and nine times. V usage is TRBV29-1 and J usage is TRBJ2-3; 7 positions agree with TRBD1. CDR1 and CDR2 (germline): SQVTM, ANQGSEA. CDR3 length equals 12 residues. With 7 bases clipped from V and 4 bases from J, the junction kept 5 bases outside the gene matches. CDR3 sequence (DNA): TGCAGCGGGTACAGGGGCCCAGATACGCAGTATTTT. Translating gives CSGYRGPDTQYF.

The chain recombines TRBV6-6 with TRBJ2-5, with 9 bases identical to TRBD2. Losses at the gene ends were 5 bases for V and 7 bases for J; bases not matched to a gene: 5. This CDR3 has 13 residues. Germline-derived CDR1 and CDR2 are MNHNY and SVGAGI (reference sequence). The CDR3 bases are TGTGCCAGCAGTACTAGCGGGTTATTGACCCAGTACTTC. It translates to CASSTSGLLTQYF.

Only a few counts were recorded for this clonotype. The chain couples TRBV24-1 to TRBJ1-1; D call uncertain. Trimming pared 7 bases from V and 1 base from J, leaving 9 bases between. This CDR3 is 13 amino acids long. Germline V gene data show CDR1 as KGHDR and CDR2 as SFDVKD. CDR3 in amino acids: CATRRGSNTEAFF. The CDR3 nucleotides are TGTGCCACCAGACGAGGTTCGAACACTGAAGCTTTCTTT.

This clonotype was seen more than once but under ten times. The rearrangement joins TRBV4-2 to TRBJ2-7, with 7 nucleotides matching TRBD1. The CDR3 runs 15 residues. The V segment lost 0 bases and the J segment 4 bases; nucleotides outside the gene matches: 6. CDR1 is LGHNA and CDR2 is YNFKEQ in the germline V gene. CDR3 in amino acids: CASSQDGTDLYEQYF. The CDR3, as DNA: TGTGCCAGCAGCCAAGATGGGACAGACCTTTACGAGCAGTACTTC.

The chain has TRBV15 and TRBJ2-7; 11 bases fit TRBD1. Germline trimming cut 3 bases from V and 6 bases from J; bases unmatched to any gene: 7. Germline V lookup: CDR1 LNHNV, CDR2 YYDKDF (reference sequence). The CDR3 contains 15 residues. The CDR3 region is CATSSQDRGLLEQYF. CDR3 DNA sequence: TGTGCCACCAGCAGCCAGGACAGGGGGCTTCTCGAGCAGTACTTC.

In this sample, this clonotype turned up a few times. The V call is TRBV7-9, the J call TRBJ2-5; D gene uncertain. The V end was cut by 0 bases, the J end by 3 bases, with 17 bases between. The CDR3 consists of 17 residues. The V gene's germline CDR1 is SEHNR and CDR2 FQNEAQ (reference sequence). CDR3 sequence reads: CASSLALSGLDEETQYF. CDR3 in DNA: TGTGCCAGCAGCTTAGCGCTATCTGGGCTAGATGAAGAGACCCAGTACTTC.

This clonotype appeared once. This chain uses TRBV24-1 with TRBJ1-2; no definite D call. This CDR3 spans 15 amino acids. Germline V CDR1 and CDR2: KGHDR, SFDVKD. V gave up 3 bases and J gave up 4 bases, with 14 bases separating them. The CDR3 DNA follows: TGTGCCACCAGTGATCAAGGGCTCTATTCCTATGGCTACACCTTC. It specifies CATSDQGLYSYGYTF.

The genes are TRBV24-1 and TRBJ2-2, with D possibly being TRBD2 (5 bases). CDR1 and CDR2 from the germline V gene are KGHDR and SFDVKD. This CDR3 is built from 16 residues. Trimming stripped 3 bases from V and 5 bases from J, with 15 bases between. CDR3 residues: CATSDLRAGGTGELFF. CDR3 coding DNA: TGTGCCACCAGTGATCTCCGGGCAGGCGGGACCGGGGAGCTGTTTTTT.

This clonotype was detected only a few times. The CDR3 spells CASSFRGPGNTIYF. As DNA, the CDR3 is TGTGCCAGCAGTTTCAGGGGTCCTGGAAACACCATATATTTT. The chain recombines TRBV12-3 or TRBV12-4 with TRBJ1-3; D possibly corresponds to TRBD1 (6 bases). The V end was cut by 3 bases, the J end by 2 bases, with 8 bases between. This CDR3 contains 14 residues.

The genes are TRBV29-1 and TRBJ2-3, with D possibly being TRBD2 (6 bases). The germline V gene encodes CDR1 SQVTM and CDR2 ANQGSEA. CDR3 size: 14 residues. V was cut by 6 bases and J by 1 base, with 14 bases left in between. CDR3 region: CSVRGGFGTDTQYF. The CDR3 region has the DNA TGCAGCGTCCGTGGGGGGTTCGGCACAGATACGCAGTATTTT.